This TCR beta chain originates from a study of cytomegalovirus exposure and HLA in healthy donors. Findings and caveats of the study: Confirmation was obtained in vitro that a few CMV-associated chains are specific for CMV antigens.

As regards this clone: The antigen is unknown.

Unrecorded immune exposure was likely among donors, who were nominally healthy when sampled. The PCR had 60 Vbeta and 13 Jbeta primers. TCRdb's copy holds only in-frame clones and misses some; the assay was immunoSEQ multiplex PCR. The table shows around 100,000 clones, with around 80% occurring only once. Germline assignment: CDR1 SGHVS and CDR2 FQNEAQ. This CDR3 is built from 10 residues. The sequencing sample was made of PBMCs. The chain links TRBV7-8 to TRBJ2-2, with a weak D call TRBD2 (6 bases). The receptor's source is a man aged 30-40 years in good health and CMV-seronegative. The CDR3 loop is CAGGTGELFF. The CDR3 DNA sequence: TGTGCTGGGGGGACCGGGGAGCTGTTTTTT.